This T cell receptor (beta chain) was found in a study of response to subunit inactivated influenza vaccine (dated by TCRdb to the late 2010s). About the full investigation: Deep quantitative T cell receptor repertoire profiling was used in the study to track responses to a trivalent subunit inactivated influenza vaccine.

Library preparation employed RT-PCR. The run used an Illumina HiSeq 2500. TCRdb applied fastp at Q25 and MiXCR to the public reads, then kept only in-frame beta chains. Entries that share a CDR3 protein sequence are merged under the most common genes and DNA. In this sample the table shows a few hundred thousand distinct CDR3 sequences, 11% of which occur a single time. The top ten constitute approximately 11% of the sample. On the study overall, not on this receptor specifically: The authors proposed that each seasonal influenza vaccination may bring in only a limited number of new T cells.

With regard to this clonotype: Its antigen remains unidentified. No clone much larger than this one lies a single base away; base qualities are absent.

From cysteine to phenylalanine, the CDR3 is 14 amino acids long. Left in the record is the CDR3 DNA by itself, 42 bases read in frame from the first base. CDR1 and CDR2 are read off the germline V gene as MNHNS and SASEGT. V is cut by 4 bases and J by 6 bases, and the space between the germline ends is 16 bases. The data also belong to a second study, concerning T cells expressing NK-cell markers. The second study also describes: TCR beta cDNA libraries were prepared using 5'RACE template switching, which introduced a universal primer site and unique molecular identifiers. In sorted CD3+CD56+NKG2C+, CD3+CD56+NKG2C- and CD3+CD56-NKG2C+ T-cell subsets from several donors, TCR beta-chain repertoires were profiled. Among the eight sequenced donors, seven were HCMV-seropositive and one was HCMV-seronegative. In several experiments an anti-gammadeltaTCR antibody was added to restrict sorting to alphabetaTCR-expressing T cells. For about 6 donors, the dominant CD3+CD56+NKG2C+ clonotypes were among the top 10 CD8+ clonotypes and accounted for roughly 1.0-8% of CD8+ T cells. Those dominant clonotypes were again the most abundant among CD3+CD56-NKG2C+ cells in a handful of donors, at about 28.3-60.1%. Whether the expanded NKG2C-expressing T cell clones were specific for HCMV antigens remained unclear. The study sequenced eight donors, all healthy volunteers chosen at random: three men and five women. HCMV serostatus was determined by detecting HCMV-specific IgG in serum with a commercial ELISA kit. Peripheral blood mononuclear cells were isolated from blood by Ficoll density gradient centrifugation. For roughly 6 donors, bulk peripheral blood T-cell repertoires were additionally sequenced from unsorted PBMC. Synthesis of cDNA was primed from the TCR beta constant segment and was followed by two consecutive PCR amplification steps. The libraries were sequenced on Illumina HiSeq 2000/2500, MiSeq or NextSeq, producing 2 x 150 bp reads. MIGEC was used to demultiplex reads and group the reads by UMI, and MiTCR was used to assemble and quantify clonotypes. To remove erroneous sequences, TCR cDNA sequences were retained only when supported by two or more reads. Downstream repertoire analysis used the tcR package, and clonotypes were matched across fractions by CDR3 nucleotide sequence plus V segment. VDJmatch was used to annotate antigen specificity against VDJdb, with one amino acid substitution in CDR3 permitted.

This clonotype was sampled from a man in his forties or fifties who received an inactivated influenza vaccine. Donor details come from another sample of the same person, matched by shared clones. The source material was PBMCs from blood, sampled on the day of vaccination. The sequence is built from TRBV6-1 and TRBJ2-7, and possibly TRBD1, on 7 matching bases. DNA sequence: TGTGCCAGCAGTGGACAGGGAGGAACTACCGAGCAGTACTTC. This codes for CASSGQGGTTEQYF.